This T cell receptor beta chain was recovered during a study of cytomegalovirus exposure and HLA in healthy donors. Points from the study as a whole: Later analysis demonstrated an association between a missense DCLRE1C variant and TCR beta V- and J-gene trimming. The CMV antigen specificity of a few CMV-associated chains was confirmed through in vitro analysis. When presence/absence was analysed, sequencing depth was taken to be roughly uniform across donors.

Regarding this clone: Its specificity is not known.

CDR1 MGHDK and CDR2 SYGVNS come from the germline V gene. The V gene lost 5 bases and the J gene lost 4 bases, with 6 bases spanning the gap. This CDR3 region has 11 residues. Primers for the PCR totalled 60 Vbeta and 13 Jbeta. Repertoires were generated with immunoSEQ multiplex PCR, while TCRdb's copy carries only in-frame clones and drops some. The data hold about 150,000 clones, with approximately 68% observed a single time. The chain links TRBV25-1 to TRBJ2-7; D ambiguous. The specimen sequenced was PBMCs. The clonotype was recovered from a man between 60 and 75 years old in good health and CMV-seronegative. The CDR3 DNA is TGTGCCAGCAGTCCCTCGTACGAGCAGTACTTC. This gives the protein CASSPSYEQYF.